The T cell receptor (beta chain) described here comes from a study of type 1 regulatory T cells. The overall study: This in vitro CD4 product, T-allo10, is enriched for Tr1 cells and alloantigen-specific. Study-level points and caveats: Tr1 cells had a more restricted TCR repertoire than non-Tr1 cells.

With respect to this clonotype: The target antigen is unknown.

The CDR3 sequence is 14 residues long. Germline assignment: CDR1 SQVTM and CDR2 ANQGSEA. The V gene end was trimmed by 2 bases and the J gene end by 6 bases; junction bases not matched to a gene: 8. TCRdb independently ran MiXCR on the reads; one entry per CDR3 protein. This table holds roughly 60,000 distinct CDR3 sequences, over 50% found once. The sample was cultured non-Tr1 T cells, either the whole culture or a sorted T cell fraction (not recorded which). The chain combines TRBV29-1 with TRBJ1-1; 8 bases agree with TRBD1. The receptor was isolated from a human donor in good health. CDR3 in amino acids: CSVERRTGHSEAFF. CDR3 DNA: TGCAGCGTTGAACGTAGGACAGGGCACTCTGAAGCTTTCTTT.